This TCR beta chain came from a study of immune cell composition in non-small cell lung cancer. Study-wide results and caveats: Clones >0.5% enriched in tumour were rarer in adenocarcinoma (about 35%) than squamous (approximately 75%).

CDR1 is SNHLY, CDR2 FYNNEI, per germline. This CDR3 contains 19 residues. The assay was immunoSEQ multiplex PCR, and TCRdb's table has in-frame clones only and misses some. The sample has 1,700 or so clones; roughly four fifths are singletons. Note on this clone: No antigen is known for it. The junction does not match germline at one end; this may be a read error.

The sequence was obtained from a human donor with non-small cell lung cancer. The specimen sequenced was lung tumor tissue. The V call is TRBV2, the J call TRBJ2-6, with 11 bases identical to TRBD2. CDR3 amino acids: CASSLRLAGIPSRANVLTF. The CDR3 nucleotides are TGTGCCAGCAGCCTGAGACTAGCGGGAATCCCCTCTAGGGCCAACGTCCTGACTTTC.